A selection of T cell receptor beta chains follows, all from one sample in a study of blood T cell repertoires in COVID-19. Assay: immunoSEQ multiplex PCR; the TCRdb copy retains only in-frame clones and omits some. The sample has about 130,000 clones; roughly 79% are singletons. Material for sequencing was peripheral blood. These receptor sequences come from a human donor in a cohort sampled during active COVID-19. CDR3s include the opening cysteine and the closing phenylalanine or tryptophan. The D gene is left open where the match is weak. Expanded clones are given a class, and other clones once, few, many or no size at all.

d_gene	abundance	j_gene	v_gene	CDR3nt	CDR3aa
TRBD1	.	TRBJ2-5	TRBV11-2	TGTGCCAGCAGCCATAGGGGATACAGGGGAGTAGGTGTCCAAGAGACCCAGTACTTC	CASSHRGYRGVGVQETQYF
.	.	TRBJ1-6	TRBV28	TGTGCCAGCAGCAGTCGAACAGGGAATTCACCCCTCCACTTT	CASSSRTGNSPLHF
.	.	TRBJ2-1	TRBV4-2	TGTGCCAGCAGCCAAACCAACAGGGACTCCTACAATGAGCAGTTCTTC	CASSQTNRDSYNEQFF
.	.	TRBJ1-1	TRBV5-1	TGCGCCAGCAGCTTAGAAGGGGTGGACACTGAAGCTTTCTTT	CASSLEGVDTEAFF
.	.	TRBJ1-2	TRBV13	TGTGCCAGCACCCAAGACTGGAACAGGGCCAACTATGGCTACACCTTC	CASTQDWNRANYGYTF
.	.	TRBJ2-1	TRBV5-1	TGCGCCAGCAGCTTGGAACTAGCCGCCGCATACAATGAGCAGTTCTTC	CASSLELAAAYNEQFF
TRBD1	.	TRBJ2-3	TRBV14	TGTGCCAGCAGCCCGACAGGGGGTTCAGATACGCAGTATTTT	CASSPTGGSDTQYF
.	.	TRBJ2-4	TRBV3-1/TRBV3-2	TGTGCCAGCAGCCTAGCGGTAGCCAAAAACATTCAGTACTTC	CASSLAVAKNIQYF
TRBD1	.	TRBJ1-5	TRBV6-5	TGTGCCAGCAGTTCCGGACAGGGGAACAATCAGCCCCAGCATTTT	CASSSGQGNNQPQHF
.	once	TRBJ1-2	TRBV2	TGTGCCAGCAGTCCAGCGGCGGGGGACTATGGCTACACCTTC	CASSPAAGDYGYTF
.	.	TRBJ1-1	TRBV4-2	TGTGCCGTCATGACTAACACTGAAGCTTTCTTT	CAVMTNTEAFF
TRBD2	.	TRBJ2-7	TRBV28	TGTGCCAGCAGTTTACCCCAGCGGGGATTATACGAGCAGTACTTC	CASSLPQRGLYEQYF
.	.	TRBJ2-7	TRBV6-2/TRBV6-3	TGTGCCAGCAGTGGGGGGCCCAGGGGGATCTACGAGCAGTACTTC	CASSGGPRGIYEQYF
.	.	TRBJ1-2	TRBV5-6	TGTGCCAGCAGCGCCCTTAGCTATGGCTACACCTTC	CASSALSYGYTF
.	.	TRBJ2-7	TRBV4-1	TGCGCCAGCAGCCAAGAGTTAGGGGCACTGGGTTTGGAGCAGTACTTC	CASSQELGALGLEQYF
TRBD2	.	TRBJ2-3	TRBV13	TGTGCCAGCAGCTCGCGGACTAGCGGGGGTTTTGGCACAGATACGCAGTATTTT	CASSSRTSGGFGTDTQYF
TRBD1	.	TRBJ2-7	TRBV18	TGTGCCAGCTCACCGACGACAGGGTCCGAGCAGTACTTC	CASSPTTGSEQYF
TRBD1	.	TRBJ2-7	TRBV3-1/TRBV3-2	TGTGCCAGCAGCCAGGGCAGGGGGCTCTACGAGCAGTACTTC	CASSQGRGLYEQYF
TRBD1	.	TRBJ2-7	TRBV6-6	TGTGCCAGCAGTTACACCAGGGGGAGCGAGCAGTACTTC	CASSYTRGSEQYF
.	.	TRBJ1-2	TRBV5-1	TGCGCCAGCAGCTTAGGTCAGGGCGGTAACTATGGCTACACCTTC	CASSLGQGGNYGYTF
.	.	TRBJ2-3	TRBV5-5	TGTGCCAGCAGCTTGGACCCCGGTCCGGACTTAGATACGCAGTATTTT	CASSLDPGPDLDTQYF
TRBD1	.	TRBJ1-2	TRBV6-5	TGTGCCAGCAGTCCCGGGACAGGGAGCGGCTACACCTTC	CASSPGTGSGYTF
.	.	TRBJ1-6	TRBV2	TGTGCCAGCAGTATGGACCTCAGGGGAGATTCACCCCTCCACTTT	CASSMDLRGDSPLHF
.	.	TRBJ2-4	TRBV28	TGTGCCAGCAGTTTAGGAGTTCGGGAGTTAGCCAAAAACATTCAGTACTTC	CASSLGVRELAKNIQYF
TRBD1	once	TRBJ2-5	TRBV24-1	TGTGCCACCGGGACAGCCCAAGAGACCCAGTACTTC	CATGTAQETQYF
TRBD1	.	TRBJ2-3	TRBV4-2	TGTGCCAGCAGCCAAGCGGACGGGACAGTAAACACAGATACGCAGTATTTT	CASSQADGTVNTDTQYF
TRBD2	.	TRBJ2-5	TRBV9	TGTGCCAGCAGCGTAGGAGGGAGCGGGGGGTTCCAAGAGACCCAGTACTTC	CASSVGGSGGFQETQYF
TRBD1	.	TRBJ1-2	TRBV19	TGTGCCAGTGGGCTGACAGGGATCGTTAATGGCTACACCTTC	CASGLTGIVNGYTF
.	.	TRBJ2-2	TRBV19	TGTGCCAGTAGACAGAACACCGGGGAGCTGTTTTTT	CASRQNTGELFF
TRBD1	.	TRBJ2-7	TRBV27	TGTGCCAGCAGTCCCCTGGACAGGGGTTACGAGCAGTACTTC	CASSPLDRGYEQYF
TRBD1	.	TRBJ1-2	TRBV10-3	TGTGCCATCAGTGACCCGACAGGGGGGCCTGCGGGCTACACCTTC	CAISDPTGGPAGYTF
TRBD1	once	TRBJ1-5	TRBV5-1	TGCGCCAGCAGCACAGGGACAGGAGGATTAAATCAGCCCCAGCATTTT	CASSTGTGGLNQPQHF
TRBD1	.	TRBJ1-5	TRBV6-5	TGTGCCAGCAGTTACGGGACAGGGGGTCAGCCCCAGCATTTT	CASSYGTGGQPQHF
.	.	TRBJ1-4	TRBV27	TGTGCCAGCAGTTTATCGCCAGCAACTAATGAAAAACTGTTTTTT	CASSLSPATNEKLFF
TRBD1	few	TRBJ1-1	TRBV7-2	TGTGCCAGCGGGGGACAGCTGAACACTGAAGCTTTCTTT	CASGGQLNTEAFF
TRBD1	.	TRBJ1-4	TRBV2	TGTGCCAGCAGTGATGAGGGGGCAGGCGGGAAACTGTTTTTT	CASSDEGAGGKLFF
.	.	TRBJ2-5	TRBV30	TGTGCCTGGAGCAGACAAACAAGTGGGACCCAGTACTTC	CAWSRQTSGTQYF
TRBD1	.	TRBJ2-1	TRBV24-1	TGTGCCACCAGTGAAACGGGACAGAGCTCCTACAATGAGCAGTTCTTC	CATSETGQSSYNEQFF
.	once	TRBJ1-5	TRBV30	TGTGCCTGGAGTGGTGGCCGGGGCAATCAGCCCCAGCATTTT	CAWSGGRGNQPQHF
.	.	TRBJ2-2	TRBV30	TGTGCCTGGAGTAGAAACACACAGGGATCGAACACCGGGGAGCTGTTTTTT	CAWSRNTQGSNTGELFF
.	.	TRBJ1-1	TRBV6-5	TGTGCCAGCAGTTTAATTACAGGGCGTATGGCTGAAGCTTTCTTT	CASSLITGRMAEAFF
.	once	TRBJ2-7	TRBV4-1	TGCGCCAGCAGCCAAGATGGGAGGGAGCAGTACTTC	CASSQDGREQYF
TRBD2	.	TRBJ2-3	TRBV4-1	TGCGCCAGCAGCCCCGGACTAGCGGCCTCTAGCACAGATACGCAGTATTTT	CASSPGLAASSTDTQYF
.	.	TRBJ1-2	TRBV7-8	TGTGCCAGCAGCGGGCGAAGGTCCTCGGTAGCTAACTATGGCTACACCTTC	CASSGRRSSVANYGYTF
.	once	TRBJ2-3	TRBV5-4	TGTGCCAGCAGCTTGGGGGGGGGCACAGATACGCAGTATTTT	CASSLGGGTDTQYF
TRBD1	.	TRBJ1-4	TRBV3-1/TRBV3-2	TGTGCCAGCAGCCTGGGACAGGGCGGTAAGGAAAAACTGTTTTTT	CASSLGQGGKEKLFF
.	.	TRBJ2-2	TRBV5-1	TGCGCCAGCAGCTTCCGCGGCAGGGCGAACACCGGGGAGCTGTTTTTT	CASSFRGRANTGELFF
TRBD2	few	TRBJ2-3	TRBV2	TGTGCCAGCAGGGATACTAGCGGGGGCACAGATACGCAGTATTTT	CASRDTSGGTDTQYF